The 20 T cell receptor beta chains below were found in one sample sequenced in a study of cytomegalovirus exposure and HLA in healthy donors. Primers: 60 Vbeta forward and 13 Jbeta reverse. Profiled with immunoSEQ multiplex PCR; TCRdb holds only in-frame clones, not every one. Seen here are some 220,000 clones, 70% to 85% observed once, and the top ten hold around 2.9%. The sequencing sample was made of PBMCs. Source of these receptors: a woman aged 55-75 years in good health and CMV-seropositive.

V is TRBV5-1 and J is TRBJ2-5; 7 bases agree with TRBD1. The germline V gene encodes CDR1 SGHRS and CDR2 YFSETQ. The CDR3 spans 15 residues. Trimming removed 6 bases from V and 8 bases from J; junction bases left unmatched: 16. CDR3 in amino acids: CASTPKVGTDQTQYF. CDR3 coding DNA: TGCGCCAGCACGCCAAAGGTTGGGACAGATCAAACCCAGTACTTC.

The rearrangement links TRBV6-6 to TRBJ1-2; D gene ambiguous. V dropped 5 bases and J dropped 4 bases, with 11 bases sitting between them. The length of the CDR3 is 13 residues. Germline-derived CDR1 and CDR2 are MNHNY and SVGAGI (reference sequence). CDR3 sequence reads: CASSQIEVYGYTF. The CDR3 bases are TGTGCCAGCAGTCAAATCGAGGTCTATGGCTACACCTTC.

This chain uses TRBV11-2 with TRBJ2-7; 10 bases match TRBD1. V gave up 2 bases and J gave up 6 bases; unmatched junction bases: 4. The germline V gene has CDR1 SGHAT and CDR2 FQNNGV. The CDR3 contains 14 residues. CDR3 amino acids: CASSLPGDRGEQYF. The CDR3 nucleotides are TGTGCCAGCAGCTTACCTGGGGACAGGGGCGAGCAGTACTTC.

V is TRBV27 and J is TRBJ2-5; D gene ambiguous. V lost 0 bases to trimming and J lost 5 bases, with 7 bases between them. The CDR3 sequence is 13 residues long. Looked up from germline, CDR1 is MNHEY and CDR2 is SMNVEV (reference sequence). CDR3 DNA sequence: TGTGCCAGCAGTTTATCGAGGCGGGAGACCCAGTACTTC. The encoded protein is CASSLSRRETQYF.

This clone was picked up one time. This chain joins TRBV4-1 and TRBJ1-4; D may be TRBD1 (5 bases). CDR3 size: 14 residues. CDR1 and CDR2 from the germline V gene are MGHRA and YSYEKL. V was cut by 2 bases and J by 6 bases, with 10 bases left in between. This CDR3 is CASSQLGRDEKLFF. As DNA, the CDR3 is TGCGCCAGCAGCCAACTAGGCAGGGATGAAAAACTGTTTTTT.

The chain recombines TRBV7-9 with TRBJ2-6; TRBD1 matches 8 bases. The CDR3 loop spans 15 amino acids. Germline values: CDR1 SEHNR, CDR2 FQNEAQ (reference sequence). V dropped 6 bases and J dropped 4; count of bases not matched to a gene: 5. CDR3 in amino acids: CASRLQGVGANVLTF. The CDR3 region has the DNA TGTGCCAGCAGGCTACAGGGGGTAGGGGCCAACGTCCTGACTTTC.

This sequence joins TRBV4-3 and TRBJ1-2; TRBD1 is a possible D gene (5 bases). The CDR3 is 15 amino acids. Trimming stripped 2 bases from V and 4 bases from J, with 14 bases between. Germline V gene lookup returns CDR1 LGHNA and CDR2 YSLEER. The DNA of the CDR3 is TGCGCCAGCAGCCAATTCGACAGCGTCCTCTATGGCTACACCTTC. Its protein is CASSQFDSVLYGYTF.

The chain combines TRBV5-1 with TRBJ1-2; 11 bases map to TRBD1. The CDR3 has 12 amino acids. V shed 4 bases, J shed 7 bases, and the junction held 0 bases outside the gene matches. CDR1 is SGHRS and CDR2 is YFSETQ in the germline V gene. The DNA of the CDR3 is TGCGCCAGCAGCGGGACAGGGGGTGGCTACACCTTC. Encoded protein: CASSGTGGGYTF.

In this sample, this clone turned up a few times. The rearrangement joins TRBV29-1 to TRBJ1-1; tentative D call: TRBD1 (5 bases). V was cut by 6 bases and J by 10 bases, with 12 bases left in between. This CDR3 is built from 10 residues. The V gene's germline CDR1 is SQVTM and CDR2 ANQGSEA. DNA of the CDR3: TGCAGCGTAGGGCAGGGTACAGCTTTCTTT. Protein sequence: CSVGQGTAFF.

This chain joins TRBV7-2 and TRBJ2-7; D gene ambiguous. The germline V gene encodes CDR1 SGHTA and CDR2 FQGNSA. V was pared by 7 bases and J by 1 base, with 11 bases between. CDR3 size: 13 residues. The CDR3 sequence: CASTTDPSYEQYF. In DNA, the CDR3 is TGTGCCAGCACCACAGACCCTTCCTACGAGCAGTACTTC.

A note on this clone: Other DNA sequences in this specimen translate into the identical CDR3. V and J are TRBV6-1 and TRBJ1-2; 8 bases match TRBD1. Germline CDR1 and CDR2: MNHNS and SASEGT. Trimming cost V 3 bases and J 3 bases; bases outside gene matches: 3. The CDR3 spans 14 residues. CDR3 nucleotide sequence: TGTGCCAGCAGTGAGGCAGGGGGCGACTATGGCTACACCTTC. Translation gives CASSEAGGDYGYTF.

This chain connects TRBV7-9 to TRBJ2-5; D is unclear. This CDR3 contains 12 residues. In germline, CDR1 is SEHNR, CDR2 FQNEAQ (reference sequence). V lost 6 bases, J lost 4 bases, and 9 bases lay in between. The CDR3 sequence is CASRTTAETQYF. For the CDR3, the DNA is TGTGCCAGCAGGACCACAGCAGAGACCCAGTACTTC.

The chain carries TRBV5-1 and TRBJ2-3; the match to TRBD2 covers 9 bases. V trimming: 5 bases; J trimming: 2 bases; junction bases outside the gene matches: 6. There are 15 residues in the CDR3. Germline V CDR1 and CDR2: SGHRS, YFSETQ. The DNA of the CDR3 is TGCGCCAGCAGACCGACTAGCGGCCTCACAGATACGCAGTATTTT. It specifies CASRPTSGLTDTQYF.

The V call is TRBV5-1, the J call TRBJ2-5; 8 nucleotides align to TRBD2. This CDR3 region has 16 residues. V trimming: 1 base; J trimming: 2 bases; junction bases outside the gene matches: 7. Looked up from germline, CDR1 is SGHRS and CDR2 is YFSETQ. CDR3 sequence (DNA): TGCGCCAGCAGCTTGAGGGGAGCGGGGGCTCAAGAGACCCAGTACTTC. Protein product: CASSLRGAGAQETQYF.

This clone was seen a few times. The gene calls are TRBV7-9 and TRBJ1-1; TRBD1 is a possible D gene (6 bases). The V gene lost 2 bases and the J gene lost 4 bases, with 11 bases spanning the gap. There are 14 residues in the CDR3. Germline CDR1 is SEHNR and CDR2 is FQNEAQ (reference sequence). The CDR3 DNA reads TGTGCCAGCAGCTTATCAGGGGTTACCACTGAAGCTTTCTTT. This encodes CASSLSGVTTEAFF.

This chain uses TRBV28 with TRBJ1-2; perhaps TRBD1 as D (6 bases). The CDR3 is made up of 13 amino acids. V lost 2 bases and J 4 bases, leaving 8 bases between the germline ends. Germline CDR1 reads MDHEN; CDR2 reads SYDVKM. CDR3 in amino acids: CASSLGGGYGYTF. In nucleotides, the CDR3 is TGTGCCAGCAGTTTAGGGGGCGGCTATGGCTACACCTTC.

This clone was counted between two and nine times. CDR3 sequence: CAWSVPPAGDEKLFF. CDR3 coding DNA: TGTGCCTGGAGTGTACCCCCAGCCGGGGATGAAAAACTGTTTTTT. V and J are TRBV30 and TRBJ1-4; D not certain. Germline lookup yields CDR1 GTSNPN and CDR2 SVGIG (reference sequence). CDR3 size: 15 residues. Trimming took 0 bases from V and 6 from J, leaving 14 bases between them.

The chain combines TRBV18 with TRBJ1-1; D possibly corresponds to TRBD1 (5 bases). Germline CDR1 is KGHSH and CDR2 is LQKENI. This CDR3 is 14 amino acids long. V lost 2 bases and J lost 1, with 8 bases in between. CDR3 amino acids: CASSPTGGNTEAFF. The CDR3 DNA reads as TGTGCCAGCTCACCAACCGGGGGGAACACTGAAGCTTTCTTT.

This clone has more than one count but fewer than ten. The CDR3 sequence is CASRDSVTEAFF. DNA for the CDR3: TGTGCCAGCAGGGACAGTGTCACTGAAGCTTTCTTT. The V call is TRBV6-6, the J call TRBJ1-1; D perhaps matches TRBD1 (6 bases). Trimming removed 6 bases at V and 4 bases at J, with 9 bases between. In germline, CDR1 is MNHNY, CDR2 SVGAGI (reference sequence). This CDR3 spans 12 amino acids.

V usage is TRBV6-1 and J usage is TRBJ2-6; D might be TRBD2 (6 bases). The CDR3 is made up of 11 amino acids. Per the germline V gene, CDR1 is MNHNS and CDR2 is SASEGT. Between the trimmed V and J ends, which lost 6 bases and 13 bases, there was a span of 10 bases. CDR3 amino acids: CASSTEGVLTF. CDR3 in DNA: TGTGCCAGCAGCACGGAGGGGGTCCTGACTTTC.